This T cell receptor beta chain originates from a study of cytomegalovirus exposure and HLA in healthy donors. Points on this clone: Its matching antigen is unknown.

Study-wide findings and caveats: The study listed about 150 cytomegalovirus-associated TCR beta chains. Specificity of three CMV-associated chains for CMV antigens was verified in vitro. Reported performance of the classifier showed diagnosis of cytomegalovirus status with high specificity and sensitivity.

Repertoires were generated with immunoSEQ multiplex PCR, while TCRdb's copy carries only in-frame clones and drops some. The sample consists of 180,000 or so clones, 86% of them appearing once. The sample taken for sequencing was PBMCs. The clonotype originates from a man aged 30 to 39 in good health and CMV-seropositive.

The CDR3 nucleotides are TGTGCCATCAGTGATACGGCCAGGGGGCGAAACACTGAAGCTTTCTTT. As protein: CAISDTARGRNTEAFF. This rearrangement joins TRBV10-3 to TRBJ1-1; TRBD1 agrees at 8 bases. This CDR3 spans 16 amino acids. Unmatched junction bases numbered 8, after V lost 3 bases and J lost 2 bases. The germline V gene has CDR1 ENHRY and CDR2 SYGVKD.